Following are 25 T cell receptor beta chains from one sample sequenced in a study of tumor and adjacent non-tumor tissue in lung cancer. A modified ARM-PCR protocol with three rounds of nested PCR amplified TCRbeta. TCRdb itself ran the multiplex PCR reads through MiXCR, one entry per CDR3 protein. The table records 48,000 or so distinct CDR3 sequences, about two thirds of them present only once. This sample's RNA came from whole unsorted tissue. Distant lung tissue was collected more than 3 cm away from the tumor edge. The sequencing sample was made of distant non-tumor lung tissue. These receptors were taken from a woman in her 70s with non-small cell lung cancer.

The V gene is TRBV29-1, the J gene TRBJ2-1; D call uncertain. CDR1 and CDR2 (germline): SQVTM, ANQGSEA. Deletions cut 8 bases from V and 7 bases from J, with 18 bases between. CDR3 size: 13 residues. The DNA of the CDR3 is TGCAGCATAAAACGGCATAGCATAAATGAGCAGTTCTTC. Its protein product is CSIKRHSINEQFF.

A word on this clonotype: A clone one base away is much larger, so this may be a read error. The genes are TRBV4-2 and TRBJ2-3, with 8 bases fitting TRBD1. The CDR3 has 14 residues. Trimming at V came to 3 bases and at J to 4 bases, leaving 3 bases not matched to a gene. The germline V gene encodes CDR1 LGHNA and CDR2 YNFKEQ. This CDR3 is CASSQGQEADTQYF. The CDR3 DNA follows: TGTGCCAGCAGCCAGGGACAGGAGGCAGATACGCAGTATTTT.

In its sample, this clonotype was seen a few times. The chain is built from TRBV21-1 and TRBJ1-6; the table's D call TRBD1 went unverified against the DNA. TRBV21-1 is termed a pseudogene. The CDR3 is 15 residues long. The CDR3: CASSNGTGGDSPLHF. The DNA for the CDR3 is TGTGCCAGCAGCAATGGGACAGGGGGGGATTCACCCCTCCACTTT.

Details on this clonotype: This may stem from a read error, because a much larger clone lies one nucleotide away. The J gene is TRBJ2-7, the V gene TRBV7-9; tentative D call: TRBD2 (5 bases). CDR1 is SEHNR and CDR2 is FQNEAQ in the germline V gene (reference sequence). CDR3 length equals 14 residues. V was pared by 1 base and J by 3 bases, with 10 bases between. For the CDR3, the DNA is TGTGCCAGCAGCTTAGGTTCGGGGATCTACGAGCAGTACTTC. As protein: CASSLGSGIYEQYF.

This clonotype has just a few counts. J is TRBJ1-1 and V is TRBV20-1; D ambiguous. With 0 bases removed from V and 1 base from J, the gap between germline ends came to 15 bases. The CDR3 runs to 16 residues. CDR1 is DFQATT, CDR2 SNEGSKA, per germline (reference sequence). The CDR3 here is CSARDDALRENTEAFF. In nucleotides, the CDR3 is TGCAGTGCTAGAGATGACGCCTTACGGGAGAACACTGAAGCTTTCTTT.

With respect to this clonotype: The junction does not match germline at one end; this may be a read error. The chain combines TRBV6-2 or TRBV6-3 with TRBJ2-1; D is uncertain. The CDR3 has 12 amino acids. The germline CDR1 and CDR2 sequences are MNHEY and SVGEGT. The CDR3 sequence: CTSSYFGPELFF. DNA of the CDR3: TGTACCAGCAGTTACTTTGGGCCTGAGTTGTTCTTC.

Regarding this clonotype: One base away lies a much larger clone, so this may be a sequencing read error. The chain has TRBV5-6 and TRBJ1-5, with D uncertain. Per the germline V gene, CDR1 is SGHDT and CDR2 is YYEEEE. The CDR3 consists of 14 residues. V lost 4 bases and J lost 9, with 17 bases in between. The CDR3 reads CASSLYSLSRPQHF. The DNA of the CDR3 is TGTGCCAGCAGCCTTTACAGCCTAAGTCGGCCCCAGCATTTT.

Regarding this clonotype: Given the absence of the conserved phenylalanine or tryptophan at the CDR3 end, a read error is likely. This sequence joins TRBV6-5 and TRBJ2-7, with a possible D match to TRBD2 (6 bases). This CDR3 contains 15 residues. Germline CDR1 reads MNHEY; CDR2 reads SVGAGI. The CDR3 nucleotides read TGTGCTAGCACCACGCAAGTGGAGGGACCCTACGAACAGTACATC. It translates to CASTTQVEGPYEQYI.

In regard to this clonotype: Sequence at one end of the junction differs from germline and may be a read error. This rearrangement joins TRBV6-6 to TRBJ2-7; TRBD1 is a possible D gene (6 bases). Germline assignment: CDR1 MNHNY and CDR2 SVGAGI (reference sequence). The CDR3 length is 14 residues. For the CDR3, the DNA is TGTGTCAGCAACACCGGGACATCTCCTCACGAGCAGTACTTC. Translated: CVSNTGTSPHEQYF.

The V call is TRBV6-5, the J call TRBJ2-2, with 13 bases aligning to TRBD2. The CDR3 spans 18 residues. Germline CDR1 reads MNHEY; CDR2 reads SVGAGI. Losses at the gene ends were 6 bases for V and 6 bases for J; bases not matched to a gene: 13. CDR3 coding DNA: TGTGCCAGCAGCCACTCTATTTGGACTAGCGGGAGCTCCGGGGAGCTGTTTTTT. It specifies CASSHSIWTSGSSGELFF.

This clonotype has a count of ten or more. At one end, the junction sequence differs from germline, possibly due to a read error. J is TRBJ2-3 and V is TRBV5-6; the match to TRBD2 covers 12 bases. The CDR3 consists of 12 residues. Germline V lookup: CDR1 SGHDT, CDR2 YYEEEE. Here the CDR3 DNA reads TGTGCCAGCAGCTTGTGGCTAGCGGGAGGGTTTTTT. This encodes CASSLWLAGGFF.

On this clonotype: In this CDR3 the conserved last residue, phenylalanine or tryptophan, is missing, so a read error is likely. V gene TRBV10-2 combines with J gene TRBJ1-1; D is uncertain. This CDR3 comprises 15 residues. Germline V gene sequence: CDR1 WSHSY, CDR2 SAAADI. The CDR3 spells CTSSGWSTMNTEAFS. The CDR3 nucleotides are TGCACCAGCAGTGGATGGAGCACTATGAACACTGAAGCTTTCTCT.

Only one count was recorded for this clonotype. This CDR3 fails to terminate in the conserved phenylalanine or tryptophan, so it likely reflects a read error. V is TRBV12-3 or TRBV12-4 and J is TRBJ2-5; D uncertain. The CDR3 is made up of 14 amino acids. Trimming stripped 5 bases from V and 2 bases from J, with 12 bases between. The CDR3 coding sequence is TGTGCCAGCAGTATTCCTGGACGGCAAGAGACCCAGTACCTC. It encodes CASSIPGRQETQYL.

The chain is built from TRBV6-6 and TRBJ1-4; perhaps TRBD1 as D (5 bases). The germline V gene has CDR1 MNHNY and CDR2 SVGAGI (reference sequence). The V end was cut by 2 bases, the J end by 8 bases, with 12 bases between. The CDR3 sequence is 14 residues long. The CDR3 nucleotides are TGTGCCAGCAGTTACGCTGAGGGGTACGAAAAACTGTTTTTT. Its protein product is CASSYAEGYEKLFF.

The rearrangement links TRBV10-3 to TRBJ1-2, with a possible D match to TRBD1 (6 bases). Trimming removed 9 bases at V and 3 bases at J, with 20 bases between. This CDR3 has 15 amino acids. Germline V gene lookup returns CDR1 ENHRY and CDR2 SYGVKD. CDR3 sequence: CAISCAGVRDYGYTF. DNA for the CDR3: TGTGCCATTAGCTGCGCAGGGGTACGTGACTATGGCTACACCTTC.

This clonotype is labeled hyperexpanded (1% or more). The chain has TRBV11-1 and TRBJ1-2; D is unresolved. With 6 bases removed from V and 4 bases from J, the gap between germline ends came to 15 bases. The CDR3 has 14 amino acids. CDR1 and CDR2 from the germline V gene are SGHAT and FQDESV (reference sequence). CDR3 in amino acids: CASSHSGVGYGYTF. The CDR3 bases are TGTGCCAGCAGTCATTCGGGAGTTGGCTATGGCTACACCTTC.

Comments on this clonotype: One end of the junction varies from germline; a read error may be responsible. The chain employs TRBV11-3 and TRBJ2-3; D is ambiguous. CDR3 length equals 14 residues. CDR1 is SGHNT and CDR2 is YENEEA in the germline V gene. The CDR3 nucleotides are TGTGTCAGCAGCTTAGCCCCCTACCCAGATACGAAGTATTTT. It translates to CVSSLAPYPDTKYF.

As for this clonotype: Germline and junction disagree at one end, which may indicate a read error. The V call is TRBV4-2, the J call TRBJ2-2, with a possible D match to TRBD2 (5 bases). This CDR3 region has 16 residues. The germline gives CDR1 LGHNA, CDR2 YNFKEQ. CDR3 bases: TGTGCCAGCAGCCGAGATTGGGCCACGAGCACCGGGGAGCCGTTTTTT. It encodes CASSRDWATSTGEPFF.

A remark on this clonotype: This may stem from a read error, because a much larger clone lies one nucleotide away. The CDR3 DNA reads TGTACCAGCAGTTTAGTCACCGGGACTAGCGAGGGTAATGAGCAGTTCTTC. It encodes CTSSLVTGTSEGNEQFF. The chain couples TRBV28 to TRBJ2-1; the match to TRBD2 covers 10 bases. The germline V gene encodes CDR1 MDHEN and CDR2 SYDVKM. The CDR3 is 17 amino acids.

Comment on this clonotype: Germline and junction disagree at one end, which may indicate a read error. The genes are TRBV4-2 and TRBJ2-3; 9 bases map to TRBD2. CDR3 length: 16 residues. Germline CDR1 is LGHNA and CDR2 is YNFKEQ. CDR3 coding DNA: TGTGCCAGCAGCCGAGAGGGCAGCGGGAGGACAGATACGCTGTATTTT. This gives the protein CASSREGSGRTDTLYF.

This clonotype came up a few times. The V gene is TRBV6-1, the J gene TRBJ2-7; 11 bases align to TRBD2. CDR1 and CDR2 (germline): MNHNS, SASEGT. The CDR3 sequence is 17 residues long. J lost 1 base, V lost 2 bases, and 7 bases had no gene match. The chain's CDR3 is CASSELGLAEGSYEQYF. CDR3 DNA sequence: TGTGCCAGCAGTGAATTGGGACTAGCGGAAGGATCCTACGAGCAGTACTTC.

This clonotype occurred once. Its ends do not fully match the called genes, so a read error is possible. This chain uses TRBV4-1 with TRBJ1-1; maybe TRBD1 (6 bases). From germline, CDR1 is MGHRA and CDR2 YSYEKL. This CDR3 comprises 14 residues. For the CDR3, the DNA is TGCGCCAACAGCACACGGACAGAGAACACTGAGGCTTTCTTT. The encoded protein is CANSTRTENTEAFF.

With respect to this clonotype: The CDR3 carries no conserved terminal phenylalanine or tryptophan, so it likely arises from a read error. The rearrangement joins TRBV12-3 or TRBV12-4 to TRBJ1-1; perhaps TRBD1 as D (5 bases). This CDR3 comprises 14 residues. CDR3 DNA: TGTGCCAGCAGTTTTGACAGCGTGAATACTGAAGCTTTCTCC. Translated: CASSFDSVNTEAFS.

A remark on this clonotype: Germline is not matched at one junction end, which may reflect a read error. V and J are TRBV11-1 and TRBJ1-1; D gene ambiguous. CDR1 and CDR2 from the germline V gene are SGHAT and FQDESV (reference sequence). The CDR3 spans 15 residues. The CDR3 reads CASSHTIAPNIEAFF. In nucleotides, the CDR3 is TGTGCCAGCAGCCATACGATAGCGCCAAACATTGAAGCTTTCTTT.

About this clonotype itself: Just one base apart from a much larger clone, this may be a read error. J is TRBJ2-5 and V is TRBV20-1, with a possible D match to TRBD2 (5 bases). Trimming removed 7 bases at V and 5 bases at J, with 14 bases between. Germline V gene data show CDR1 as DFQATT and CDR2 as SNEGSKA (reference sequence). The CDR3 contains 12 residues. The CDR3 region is CSVVVGVETQYF. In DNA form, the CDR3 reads TGCAGTGTGGTAGTGGGAGTGGAGACCCAGTACTTC.